A single sample gave rise to the 11 T cell receptor beta chains below, sequenced in a study of blood T cell repertoires in COVID-19. The repertoire was sequenced with immunoSEQ multiplex PCR; TCRdb's copy has only in-frame clones and lacks some. The data hold tens of thousands of clones, with about nine tenths observed a single time. Material: peripheral blood. The receptors here all came from a man aged 30-40 years with acute or convalescent COVID-19.

V and J are TRBV2 and TRBJ1-3, with unresolved D. CDR3 length: 15 residues. With 4 bases removed from V and 4 bases from J, the gap between germline ends came to 14 bases. CDR1 is SNHLY and CDR2 is FYNNEI in the germline V gene. CDR3 sequence: CASSGQLTGGNTIYF. In nucleotides, the CDR3 is TGTGCCAGCAGTGGGCAGCTGACGGGAGGAAACACCATATATTTT.

This chain joins TRBV18 and TRBJ1-5; tentative D call: TRBD1 (5 bases). This CDR3 region has 16 residues. V was shortened by 2 bases and J by 0 bases, with 11 bases between the two germline ends. In germline, CDR1 is KGHSH, CDR2 LQKENI. The CDR3 loop reads CASSPTGVYSNQPQHF. Here the CDR3 DNA reads TGTGCCAGCTCACCAACGGGGGTATATAGCAATCAGCCCCAGCATTTT.

The V gene is TRBV19, the J gene TRBJ1-1; TRBD1 matches at 8 bases. The germline V gene has CDR1 LNHDA and CDR2 SQIVND (reference sequence). The CDR3 covers 13 residues. V lost 6 bases to trimming and J lost 6 bases; unmatched junction nucleotides: 6. CDR3 protein: CASSADRGAEAFF. The CDR3 bases are TGTGCCAGTAGCGCCGACAGGGGTGCTGAAGCTTTCTTT.

The chain uses TRBV7-9 and TRBJ2-1, with 15 bases identical to TRBD2. Germline CDR1 is SEHNR and CDR2 is FQNEAQ (reference sequence). The CDR3 runs 16 residues. V shed 5 bases and J 7 bases; nucleotides not matched to a gene: 6. The DNA for the CDR3 is TGTGCCAGCAGCCCCCTGGGACTAGCGGGAGGTAATGAGCAGTTCTTC. Its protein product is CASSPLGLAGGNEQFF. Full variable domain (outside the CDR3, taken from reference TRBV7-9 and TRBJ2-1): DTGVSQNPRHKITKRGQNVTFRCDPISEHNRLYWYRQTLGQGPEFLTYFQNEAQLEKSRLLSDRFSAERPKGSFSTLEIQRTEQGDSAMYLCASSPLGLAGGNEQFFGPGTRLTVL.

The chain's CDR3 is CASSYKTGVGSYEQYF. Written as DNA, the CDR3 is TGCGCCAGCAGCTACAAGACAGGGGTCGGGTCCTACGAGCAGTACTTC. The genes are TRBV5-1 and TRBJ2-7, with 8 bases matching TRBD1. This CDR3 region has 16 residues. V dropped 3 bases and J dropped 1; count of bases not matched to a gene: 9. Germline V gene lookup returns CDR1 SGHRS and CDR2 YFSETQ.

This chain joins TRBV7-2 and TRBJ1-6; the D gene is possibly TRBD1 (6 bases). The V and J ends lost 5 bases and 6 bases respectively, with 14 bases between them. The CDR3 has 15 amino acids. Germline V gene data show CDR1 as SGHTA and CDR2 as FQGNSA. The CDR3 spells CASSREGTTNSPLHF. CDR3 bases: TGTGCCAGCAGCCGGGAGGGGACAACTAATTCACCCCTCCACTTT.

The sample holds a few counts of this clone. CDR3 sequence: CASRPGTGSEQYF. CDR3 nucleotide sequence: TGCGCCAGCAGACCCGGGACAGGGAGCGAGCAGTACTTC. The gene calls are TRBV5-1 and TRBJ2-7; 9 positions agree with TRBD1. CDR3 length: 13 amino acids. The ends lost 5 bases at V and 6 bases at J; junction bases unmatched: 6. The germline V gene encodes CDR1 SGHRS and CDR2 YFSETQ.

This rearrangement joins TRBV28 to TRBJ1-2; perhaps TRBD1 as D (5 bases). The V end was cut by 7 bases, the J end by 3 bases, with 15 bases between. The CDR3 is 14 residues long. Germline-derived CDR1 and CDR2 are MDHEN and SYDVKM. CDR3: CASTGGGSHYGYTF. CDR3 nucleotides: TGTGCCAGCACCGGGGGGGGATCCCACTATGGCTACACCTTC.

The table lists this clone with a few counts. The V and J genes are TRBV5-1 and TRBJ2-7; 8 bases are a match to TRBD1. Germline values: CDR1 SGHRS, CDR2 YFSETQ. CDR3 length: 16 residues. V shed 2 bases, J shed 0 bases, and the junction held 7 bases outside the gene matches. The CDR3, as DNA: TGCGCCAGCAGCTTAGCTATGACAGGGGTCTCCTACGAGCAGTACTTC. Translating gives CASSLAMTGVSYEQYF. Complete variable domain (other parts from reference TRBV5-1 and TRBJ2-7): KAGVTQTPRYLIKTRGQQVTLSCSPISGHRSVSWYQQTPGQGLQFLFEYFSETQRNKGNFPGRFSGRQFSNSRSEMNVSTLELGDSALYLCASSLAMTGVSYEQYFGPGTRLTVT.

The chain is built from TRBV19 and TRBJ2-4; 7 bases are a match to TRBD1. This CDR3 is built from 16 residues. Germline V gene lookup returns CDR1 LNHDA and CDR2 SQIVND (reference sequence). Unmatched junction bases numbered 9, after V lost 1 base and J lost 6 bases. The CDR3 sequence: CASSIGERTGRNIQYF. The DNA for the CDR3 is TGTGCCAGTAGTATAGGGGAAAGGACAGGCAGAAACATTCAGTACTTC.

This clone was detected a few times. The chain is built from TRBV4-1 and TRBJ2-1, with 12 bases aligning to TRBD2. Germline V gives CDR1 MGHRA, CDR2 YSYEKL. The CDR3 length is 16 residues. The V segment lost 3 bases and the J segment 7 bases; nucleotides outside the gene matches: 7. The CDR3 here is CASSHLLAGGQNEQFF. Written as DNA, the CDR3 is TGCGCCAGCAGCCACCTCCTAGCGGGAGGGCAAAATGAGCAGTTCTTC.